This is a list of T cell receptor beta chains from one sample in a study of T-cell reconstitution after alpha-beta-depleted transplantation in children. In TCRdb, the PCR reads were re-called with MiXCR into one record per CDR3 protein. The table lists 60,000 to 70,000 distinct CDR3 sequences, approximately 5% of them singletons. The sample consisted of PBMCs, mostly from graft donor cells, taken 180 days after TCRalphabeta/CD19-depleted stem cell transplant. The origin of the receptors is a boy younger than two who had a stem cell transplant for acute myeloid leukemia, so the T cells may come from the graft donor. Each CDR3 is given with its conserved first and last residue. The D gene is left open where the match is weak. Size is stated for part of the rows, as once, few or many counts, or as a class when the clone is expanded.

j_call v_call d_call clone_size cdr3_aa cdr3_nt
TRBJ2-5 TRBV5-1 TRBD1 many CASSFGVAGTGQETQYF TGCGCCAGCAGCTTTGGGGTCGCCGGGACAGGACAAGAGACCCAGTACTTC
TRBJ2-5 TRBV6-1 NA many CASSHTRLGLTQYF TGTGCCAGCAGTCATACCCGTTTAGGTTTGACCCAGTACTTC
TRBJ1-1 TRBV7-9 NA many CASRGLNTEAFF TGTGCCAGCAGGGGACTGAACACTGAAGCTTTCTTT
TRBJ1-5 TRBV29-1 TRBD1 many CSVVDRGDQPQHF TGCAGCGTTGTAGACAGGGGAGATCAGCCCCAGCATTTT
TRBJ2-5 TRBV5-4 NA NA CASSLDGTQETQYF TGTGCCAGCAGCTTGGACGGAACCCAAGAGACCCAGTACTTC
TRBJ2-5 TRBV12-3/TRBV12-4 NA many CASSPRPLLTIQETQYF TGTGCCAGCAGTCCGCGACCCTTATTGACCATCCAAGAGACCCAGTACTTC
TRBJ1-5 TRBV5-6 NA many CASSLANRANQPQHF TGTGCCAGCAGCTTGGCGAACAGGGCGAATCAGCCCCAGCATTTT
TRBJ2-7 TRBV7-2 NA many CASSLNGGSSYEQYF TGTGCCAGCAGCTTAAACGGGGGCAGCAGCTACGAGCAGTACTTC
TRBJ1-1 TRBV6-5 TRBD1 many CASSLRTGRTEAFF TGTGCCAGCAGTCTCAGGACAGGGAGGACTGAAGCTTTCTTT
TRBJ2-5 TRBV7-2 NA many CASSSRRQPGETQYF TGTGCCAGCAGCTCCAGAAGACAGCCTGGGGAGACCCAGTACTTC
TRBJ2-7 TRBV4-3 NA many CASSQDGGYEQYF TGCGCCAGCAGCCAAGATGGCGGGTACGAGCAGTACTTC
TRBJ2-1 TRBV5-8 NA many CASSSNPLSVNEQFF TGTGCCAGCAGCTCAAACCCCCTTAGCGTGAATGAGCAGTTCTTC
TRBJ2-6 TRBV28 TRBD2 many CASSPRGGSGANVLTF TGTGCCAGCAGCCCCCGGGGGGGCTCTGGGGCCAACGTCCTGACTTTC
TRBJ2-1 TRBV29-1 TRBD2 many CSVASSGGENEQFF TGCAGCGTTGCCTCTAGCGGGGGGGAAAATGAGCAGTTCTTC
TRBJ2-5 TRBV18 NA many CASSTDEAETQYF TGTGCCAGCTCAACGGACGAGGCTGAGACCCAGTACTTC
TRBJ1-2 TRBV20-1 NA many CSARGRGIDEGYTF TGCAGTGCTAGAGGAAGAGGGATCGACGAAGGCTACACCTTC
TRBJ2-1 TRBV4-3 NA many CASSQPLGPSSYNEQFF TGCGCCAGCAGCCAACCTCTGGGCCCCAGCTCCTACAATGAGCAGTTCTTC
TRBJ2-6 TRBV2 NA many CASRPGGGQAYSGANVLTF TGTGCCAGCAGGCCCGGGGGGGGACAGGCCTACTCTGGGGCCAACGTCCTGACTTTC
TRBJ2-5 TRBV11-2 NA many CASSLMSHQETQYF TGTGCCAGCAGCTTAATGTCCCACCAAGAGACCCAGTACTTC
TRBJ1-4 TRBV7-9 NA many CASSFRQLATNEKLFF TGTGCCAGCAGCTTCCGACAGCTTGCAACTAATGAAAAACTGTTTTTT
TRBJ2-5 TRBV19 NA many CASRHPDGSRTQYF TGTGCCAGCCGCCACCCCGACGGCTCTAGGACCCAGTACTTC
TRBJ2-7 TRBV4-3 NA many CASSQDRYYEQYF TGCGCCAGCAGCCAAGACAGATACTACGAGCAGTACTTC
TRBJ1-1 TRBV11-2 NA many CASSLIIRGNTEAFF TGTGCCAGCAGCTTAATCATCAGGGGGAACACTGAAGCTTTCTTT
TRBJ1-1 TRBV18 TRBD1 NA CASSTGGRNTEAFF TGTGCCAGCTCAACAGGGGGCAGAAACACTGAAGCTTTCTTT
TRBJ2-5 TRBV12-3/TRBV12-4 NA many CASSLLIPTATPQETQYF TGTGCCAGCAGTCTACTAATACCAACAGCCACCCCTCAAGAGACCCAGTACTTC